These T cell receptor beta chains were read from a single sample in a study of cytomegalovirus exposure and HLA in healthy donors. Sequencing used immunoSEQ multiplex PCR; TCRdb keeps in-frame clones, though not all of them. The sample consists of roughly 100,000 clones, 75% to 85% of them appearing once. Sequenced input: PBMCs. These receptors all stem from a man aged 18 to 29 in good health and CMV-seropositive. The CDR3 runs from the conserved cysteine through the conserved F or W. A D gene is named only where the DNA matches it firmly. Rows give clone size only sometimes, using once, few, many, or a class for an expanded clone.

D gene: NA; V gene: TRBV10-3; J gene: TRBJ1-2; clone size: NA; CDR3 protein: CAINSQDSTYGYTF; CDR3 DNA: TGTGCCATCAATTCCCAGGACTCCACCTATGGCTACACCTTC
D gene: NA; V gene: TRBV6-5; J gene: TRBJ1-1; clone size: NA; CDR3 protein: CASRSPGVGNTEAFF; CDR3 DNA: TGTGCCAGCAGGAGCCCCGGGGTGGGGAACACTGAAGCTTTCTTT
D gene: TRBD1; V gene: TRBV10-3; J gene: TRBJ1-2; clone size: few; CDR3 protein: CAISEARGRGGYTF; CDR3 DNA: TGTGCCATCAGTGAAGCCAGGGGGCGAGGAGGCTACACCTTC
D gene: TRBD1; V gene: TRBV11-2; J gene: TRBJ1-4; clone size: NA; CDR3 protein: CASSLGTGVSEKLFF; CDR3 DNA: TGTGCCAGCAGCCTAGGAACAGGGGTTAGTGAAAAACTGTTTTTT
D gene: NA; V gene: TRBV19; J gene: TRBJ2-3; clone size: few; CDR3 protein: CASSIVGSGDTQYF; CDR3 DNA: TGTGCCAGTAGTATAGTAGGGAGCGGGGATACGCAGTATTTT
D gene: NA; V gene: TRBV19; J gene: TRBJ2-7; clone size: NA; CDR3 protein: CASSLTLAAYEQYF; CDR3 DNA: TGTGCCAGTAGCCTGACATTGGCAGCCTACGAGCAGTACTTC
D gene: NA; V gene: TRBV21-1; J gene: TRBJ1-5; clone size: NA; CDR3 protein: CARNLDREGQPQHF; CDR3 DNA: TGTGCCAGGAACCTAGACAGGGAAGGCCAGCCCCAGCATTTT
D gene: NA; V gene: TRBV4-1; J gene: TRBJ1-1; clone size: few; CDR3 protein: CASSQGDMRTEAFF; CDR3 DNA: TGCGCCAGCAGCCAAGGGGACATGCGGACTGAAGCTTTCTTT
D gene: NA; V gene: TRBV7-8; J gene: TRBJ1-5; clone size: NA; CDR3 protein: CASSESEQLNQPQHF; CDR3 DNA: TGTGCCAGCAGCGAGTCCGAACAGCTCAATCAGCCCCAGCATTTT
D gene: TRBD1; V gene: TRBV5-1; J gene: TRBJ1-3; clone size: NA; CDR3 protein: CASSLQGASGNTIYF; CDR3 DNA: TGCGCCAGCAGCCTACAGGGGGCTTCTGGAAACACCATATATTTT
D gene: TRBD1; V gene: TRBV11-2; J gene: TRBJ2-7; clone size: NA; CDR3 protein: CASDGTGGISTNEQYF; CDR3 DNA: TGTGCCAGCGACGGGACAGGGGGCATCTCTACCAACGAGCAGTACTTC
D gene: TRBD2; V gene: TRBV11-2; J gene: TRBJ2-1; clone size: NA; CDR3 protein: CASSLVAGGSYNEQFF; CDR3 DNA: TGTGCCAGCAGCTTAGTAGCGGGGGGTTCCTACAATGAGCAGTTCTTC
D gene: NA; V gene: TRBV7-2; J gene: TRBJ1-4; clone size: few; CDR3 protein: CASSLDQRGEKLFF; CDR3 DNA: TGTGCCAGCAGCTTAGACCAACGGGGGGAAAAACTGTTTTTT
D gene: NA; V gene: TRBV7-9; J gene: TRBJ1-5; clone size: NA; CDR3 protein: CASSLNGNSNQPQHF; CDR3 DNA: TGTGCCAGCAGCTTAAACGGTAATAGCAATCAGCCCCAGCATTTT
D gene: NA; V gene: TRBV4-1; J gene: TRBJ2-2; clone size: NA; CDR3 protein: CASSQEGGPNTGELFF; CDR3 DNA: TGCGCCAGCAGCCAAGAGGGCGGGCCGAACACCGGGGAGCTGTTTTTT
D gene: NA; V gene: TRBV11-2; J gene: TRBJ2-1; clone size: NA; CDR3 protein: CASSLDPRGYNEQFF; CDR3 DNA: TGTGCCAGCAGCTTAGACCCTAGGGGGTACAATGAGCAGTTCTTC
D gene: TRBD1; V gene: TRBV19; J gene: TRBJ1-5; clone size: NA; CDR3 protein: CASSRDRGFQPQHF; CDR3 DNA: TGTGCCAGTAGTAGGGACAGGGGGTTTCAGCCCCAGCATTTT
D gene: NA; V gene: TRBV18; J gene: TRBJ1-1; clone size: NA; CDR3 protein: CASSPTNTEAFF; CDR3 DNA: TGTGCCAGCTCACCAACAAACACTGAAGCTTTCTTT
D gene: TRBD2; V gene: TRBV7-7; J gene: TRBJ2-2; clone size: NA; CDR3 protein: CASSGRRASGGANTGELFF; CDR3 DNA: TGTGCCAGCAGCGGGCGGCGGGCTAGCGGGGGGGCAAACACCGGGGAGCTGTTTTTT
D gene: NA; V gene: TRBV15; J gene: TRBJ1-3; clone size: NA; CDR3 protein: CATSRDIPQASGNTIYF; CDR3 DNA: TGTGCCACCAGCAGAGATATCCCGCAGGCCTCTGGAAACACCATATATTTT
D gene: NA; V gene: TRBV28; J gene: TRBJ1-3; clone size: NA; CDR3 protein: CASSPGTRQATSGNTIYF; CDR3 DNA: TGTGCCAGCAGTCCGGGGACCCGACAGGCAACGTCTGGAAACACCATATATTTT
D gene: NA; V gene: TRBV6-5; J gene: TRBJ1-4; clone size: NA; CDR3 protein: CASSFLQDSINEKLFF; CDR3 DNA: TGTGCCAGCAGTTTCCTCCAGGACAGTATTAATGAAAAACTGTTTTTT
D gene: NA; V gene: TRBV6-1; J gene: TRBJ1-5; clone size: NA; CDR3 protein: CASSVHRFGQPQHF; CDR3 DNA: TGTGCCAGCAGTGTCCACAGGTTCGGTCAGCCCCAGCATTTT
D gene: TRBD2; V gene: TRBV6-1; J gene: TRBJ2-7; clone size: NA; CDR3 protein: CASRGTSGGGEQYF; CDR3 DNA: TGTGCCAGCAGGGGGACTAGCGGGGGTGGGGAGCAGTACTTC
D gene: NA; V gene: TRBV15; J gene: TRBJ2-3; clone size: NA; CDR3 protein: CATSSGGRIDTQYF; CDR3 DNA: TGTGCCACCAGCAGCGGGGGAAGGATAGATACGCAGTATTTT
D gene: TRBD1; V gene: TRBV6-5; J gene: TRBJ2-7; clone size: NA; CDR3 protein: CASSYSGTGASYEQYF; CDR3 DNA: TGTGCCAGCAGTTACTCGGGAACAGGGGCTAGCTACGAGCAGTACTTC
D gene: NA; V gene: TRBV27; J gene: TRBJ1-1; clone size: NA; CDR3 protein: CASSEGFRAFF; CDR3 DNA: TGTGCCAGCAGTGAGGGATTCCGAGCTTTCTTT
D gene: TRBD2; V gene: TRBV5-1; J gene: TRBJ2-3; clone size: NA; CDR3 protein: CASSGAGGLGDTQYF; CDR3 DNA: TGCGCCAGCAGCGGCGCGGGGGGGCTAGGAGATACGCAGTATTTT
D gene: NA; V gene: TRBV5-6; J gene: TRBJ2-7; clone size: NA; CDR3 protein: CASSLGSRVAEQYF; CDR3 DNA: TGTGCCAGCAGCCTCGGATCCAGGGTGGCCGAGCAGTACTTC
D gene: NA; V gene: TRBV27; J gene: TRBJ1-5; clone size: few; CDR3 protein: CASRPGSGSNQPQHF; CDR3 DNA: TGTGCCAGCAGACCGGGTTCCGGGAGCAATCAGCCCCAGCATTTT
D gene: NA; V gene: TRBV7-8; J gene: TRBJ2-1; clone size: NA; CDR3 protein: CASSLAFSYNEQFF; CDR3 DNA: TGTGCCAGCAGCTTAGCCTTCTCCTACAATGAGCAGTTCTTC
D gene: TRBD2; V gene: TRBV29-1; J gene: TRBJ2-5; clone size: NA; CDR3 protein: CSVETGGEIWTQYF; CDR3 DNA: TGCAGCGTTGAAACCGGGGGGGAGATTTGGACCCAGTACTTC
D gene: TRBD1; V gene: TRBV27; J gene: TRBJ1-1; clone size: few; CDR3 protein: CASSLSGGQTRGHTEAFF; CDR3 DNA: TGTGCCAGCAGTTTATCGGGGGGACAGACAAGAGGGCACACTGAAGCTTTCTTT
D gene: TRBD2; V gene: TRBV28; J gene: TRBJ2-5; clone size: NA; CDR3 protein: CASSSGLAVKETQYF; CDR3 DNA: TGTGCCAGCAGCTCCGGACTAGCGGTGAAAGAGACCCAGTACTTC
D gene: TRBD1; V gene: TRBV5-1; J gene: TRBJ1-1; clone size: NA; CDR3 protein: CASSWTGFDTEAFF; CDR3 DNA: TGCGCCAGCAGCTGGACAGGCTTTGACACTGAAGCTTTCTTT
D gene: TRBD1; V gene: TRBV19; J gene: TRBJ1-6; clone size: NA; CDR3 protein: CASSGRGQDSLHF; CDR3 DNA: TGTGCCAGTAGTGGCCGTGGACAGGATTCCCTCCACTTT
D gene: TRBD1; V gene: TRBV6-1; J gene: TRBJ1-2; clone size: NA; CDR3 protein: CATHRGDYGYTF; CDR3 DNA: TGTGCCACCCACAGGGGAGACTATGGCTACACCTTC
D gene: TRBD2; V gene: TRBV27; J gene: TRBJ2-3; clone size: NA; CDR3 protein: CASSLKSRGGRTDTQYF; CDR3 DNA: TGTGCCAGCAGTTTAAAGAGCCGGGGGGGCCGGACAGATACGCAGTATTTT
D gene: TRBD2; V gene: TRBV6-6; J gene: TRBJ2-4; clone size: NA; CDR3 protein: CASRDSSGGKNIQYF; CDR3 DNA: TGTGCCAGCAGAGATTCTAGCGGGGGTAAAAACATTCAATACTTC
D gene: NA; V gene: TRBV7-6; J gene: TRBJ2-3; clone size: NA; CDR3 protein: CASSSLSDTQYF; CDR3 DNA: TGTGCCAGCAGCTCCTTATCAGATACGCAGTATTTT
D gene: TRBD1; V gene: TRBV9; J gene: TRBJ1-1; clone size: NA; CDR3 protein: CASSDTGDARAFF; CDR3 DNA: TGTGCCAGCAGCGACACAGGGGACGCACGGGCTTTCTTT
D gene: NA; V gene: TRBV2; J gene: TRBJ2-3; clone size: NA; CDR3 protein: CASTWQGGQYF; CDR3 DNA: TGTGCCAGCACCTGGCAGGGCGGGCAGTATTTT
D gene: NA; V gene: TRBV10-1; J gene: TRBJ1-2; clone size: once; CDR3 protein: CASKRVYGYTF; CDR3 DNA: TGCGCCAGCAAGAGGGTCTATGGCTACACCTTC
D gene: NA; V gene: TRBV28; J gene: TRBJ2-7; clone size: NA; CDR3 protein: CASTTDKGAYEQYF; CDR3 DNA: TGTGCCAGCACTACGGACAAGGGGGCCTACGAGCAGTACTTC
D gene: TRBD1; V gene: TRBV30; J gene: TRBJ1-1; clone size: NA; CDR3 protein: CAWKGQLRTEAFF; CDR3 DNA: TGTGCCTGGAAGGGACAGCTGCGTACTGAAGCTTTCTTT
D gene: NA; V gene: TRBV6-6; J gene: TRBJ2-7; clone size: once; CDR3 protein: CASSTGNYEQYF; CDR3 DNA: TGTGCCAGCAGTACAGGGAACTACGAGCAGTACTTC
D gene: NA; V gene: TRBV30; J gene: TRBJ2-1; clone size: once; CDR3 protein: CAWNPDSYNEQFF; CDR3 DNA: TGTGCCTGGAACCCGGACAGTTACAATGAGCAGTTCTTC
D gene: TRBD1; V gene: TRBV18; J gene: TRBJ2-3; clone size: NA; CDR3 protein: CASSPDRGGTDTQYF; CDR3 DNA: TGTGCCAGCTCTCCGGACAGGGGCGGGACAGATACGCAGTATTTT
D gene: NA; V gene: TRBV2; J gene: TRBJ1-1; clone size: NA; CDR3 protein: CASSLGGGEAFF; CDR3 DNA: TGCGCCAGCAGTTTGGGGGGGGGAGAGGCTTTCTTT